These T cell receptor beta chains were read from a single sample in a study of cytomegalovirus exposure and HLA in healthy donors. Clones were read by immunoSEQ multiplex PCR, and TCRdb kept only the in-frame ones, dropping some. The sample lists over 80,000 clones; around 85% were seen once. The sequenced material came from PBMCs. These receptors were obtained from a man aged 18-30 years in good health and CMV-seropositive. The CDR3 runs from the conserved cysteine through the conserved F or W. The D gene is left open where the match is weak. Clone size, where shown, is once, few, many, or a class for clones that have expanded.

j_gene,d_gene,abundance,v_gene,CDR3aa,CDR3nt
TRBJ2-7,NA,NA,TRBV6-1,CASSESPQGKYEQYF,TGTGCCAGCAGTGAGTCCCCGCAGGGGAAGTACGAGCAGTACTTC
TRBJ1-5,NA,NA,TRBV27,CASSPRGSNQPQHF,TGTGCCAGCAGCCCCCGGGGTAGCAATCAGCCCCAGCATTTT
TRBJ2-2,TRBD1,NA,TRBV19,CASLPGQGVTGELFF,TGTGCCAGTCTACCGGGACAGGGTGTCACCGGGGAGCTGTTTTTT
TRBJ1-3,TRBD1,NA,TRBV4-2,CASSQEGQGQGNTIYF,TGTGCCAGCAGCCAAGAGGGACAGGGACAAGGAAACACCATATATTTT
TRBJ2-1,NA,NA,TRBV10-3,CAISESGGDSNEQFF,TGTGCCATCAGTGAGTCGGGGGGAGATAGCAATGAGCAGTTCTTC
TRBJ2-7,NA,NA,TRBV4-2,CASSPRSVRLAGGQYF,TGTGCCAGCAGCCCTCGAAGTGTTCGGCTTGCCGGGGGGCAGTACTTC
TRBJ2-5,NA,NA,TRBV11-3,CASSLRSDPQGRETQYF,TGTGCCAGCAGCTTACGCTCCGACCCTCAGGGGAGAGAGACCCAGTACTTC
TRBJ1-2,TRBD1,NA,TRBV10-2,CASTGGHRDGYTF,TGCGCCAGCACAGGGGGCCACCGGGATGGCTACACCTTC
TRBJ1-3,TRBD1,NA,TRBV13,CASSTVAGQTGYYAGNTIYF,TGTGCCAGCAGCACCGTTGCGGGACAGACGGGGTATTATGCTGGAAACACCATATATTTT
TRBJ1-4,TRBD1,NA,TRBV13,CASSPGTDEKLFF,TGTGCCAGCAGCCCGGGGACAGATGAAAAACTGTTTTTT
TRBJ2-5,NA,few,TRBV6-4,CASLEPDETQYF,TGTGCCAGCTTGGAGCCAGATGAGACCCAGTACTTC
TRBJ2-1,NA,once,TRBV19,CASSSNSGEQFF,TGTGCCAGTAGTTCTAATAGCGGAGAGCAGTTCTTC
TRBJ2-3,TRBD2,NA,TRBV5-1,CASSSLYGGRGTDTQYF,TGCGCCAGCAGCTCCCTATACGGCGGGAGAGGCACAGATACGCAGTATTTT
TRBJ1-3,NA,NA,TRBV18,CASSPRGQQGTGNTIYF,TGTGCCAGCTCACCCCGCGGTCAGCAAGGCACTGGAAACACCATATATTTT
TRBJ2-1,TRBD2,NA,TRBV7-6,CASSLGQREGGEQFF,TGTGCCAGCAGCTTAGGACAGCGGGAGGGGGGTGAGCAGTTCTTC
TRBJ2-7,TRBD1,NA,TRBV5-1,CASSLAWTGGAREQYF,TGCGCCAGCAGCTTGGCCTGGACAGGGGGCGCGAGGGAGCAGTACTTC
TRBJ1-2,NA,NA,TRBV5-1,CASSLAEAGGYTF,TGCGCCAGCAGCTTGGCGGAAGCGGGAGGCTACACCTTC
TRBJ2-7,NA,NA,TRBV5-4,CASSLDRVRYEQYF,TGTGCCAGCAGCTTGGACAGGGTAAGATACGAGCAGTACTTC
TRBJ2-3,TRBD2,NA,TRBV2,CASRTGGTDTQYF,TGTGCCAGCAGAACGGGGGGGACAGATACGCAGTATTTT
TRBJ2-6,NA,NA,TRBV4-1,CASSQGPSSGANVLTF,TGCGCCAGCAGCCAAGGGCCCAGCTCTGGGGCCAACGTCCTGACTTTC
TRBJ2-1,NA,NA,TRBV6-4,CASSDTPAGIRDNEQFF,TGTGCCAGCAGTGACACCCCAGCCGGCATACGGGACAATGAGCAGTTCTTC
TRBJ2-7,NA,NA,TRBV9,CASSAQSTGPEQYF,TGTGCCAGCAGCGCACAATCCACAGGGCCCGAGCAGTACTTC
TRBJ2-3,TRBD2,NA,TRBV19,CASSLAGGPKDTQYF,TGTGCCAGTAGTCTAGCGGGAGGGCCCAAAGATACGCAGTATTTT
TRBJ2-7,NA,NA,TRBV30,CAWGQSEQYF,TGTGCCTGGGGACAATCCGAGCAGTACTTC